The present TCR beta chain was sequenced within a study of T-cell memory formation after mild COVID-19. From the 5' RACE reads, TCRdb called clonotypes with MiXCR, one entry per CDR3 protein. This table has 350,000 to 500,000 distinct CDR3 sequences, more than 20% appearing once. The CDR3 has 15 residues. Trimming took 6 bases from V and 0 from J, leaving 12 bases between them. From germline, CDR1 is KGHSH and CDR2 LQKENI. This clonotype has a handful of counts. The receptor's source is an adult woman who had mild COVID-19 (a few samples of this study predate the infection). Cell type and time point are not known. The sequencing sample was made of PBMCs or a T cell subset sorted from them (not recorded which). The rearrangement joins TRBV18 to TRBJ1-5; D is unresolved. Written as DNA, the CDR3 is TGTGCCAGCTCCCCGGGCTCTATTAGCAATCAGCCCCAGCATTTT. Translating it yields CASSPGSISNQPQHF.